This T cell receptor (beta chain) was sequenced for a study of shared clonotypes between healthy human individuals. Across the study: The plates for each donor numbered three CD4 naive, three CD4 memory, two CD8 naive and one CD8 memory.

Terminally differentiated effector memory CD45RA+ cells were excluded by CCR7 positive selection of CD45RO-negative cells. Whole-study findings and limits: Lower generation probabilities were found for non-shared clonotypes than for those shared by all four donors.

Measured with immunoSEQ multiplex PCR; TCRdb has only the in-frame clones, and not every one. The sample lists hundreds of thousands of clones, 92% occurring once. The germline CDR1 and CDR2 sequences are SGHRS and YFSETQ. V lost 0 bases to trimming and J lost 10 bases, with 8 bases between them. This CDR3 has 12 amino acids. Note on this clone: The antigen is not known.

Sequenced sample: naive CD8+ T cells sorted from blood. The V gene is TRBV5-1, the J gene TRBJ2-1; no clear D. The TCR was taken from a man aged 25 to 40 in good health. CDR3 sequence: CASSLGAGEQFF. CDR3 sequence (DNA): TGCGCCAGCAGCTTGGGCGCCGGGGAGCAGTTCTTC. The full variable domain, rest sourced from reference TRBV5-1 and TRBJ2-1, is KAGVTQTPRYLIKTRGQQVTLSCSPISGHRSVSWYQQTPGQGLQFLFEYFSETQRNKGNFPGRFSGRQFSNSRSEMNVSTLELGDSALYLCASSLGAGEQFFGPGTRLTVL.